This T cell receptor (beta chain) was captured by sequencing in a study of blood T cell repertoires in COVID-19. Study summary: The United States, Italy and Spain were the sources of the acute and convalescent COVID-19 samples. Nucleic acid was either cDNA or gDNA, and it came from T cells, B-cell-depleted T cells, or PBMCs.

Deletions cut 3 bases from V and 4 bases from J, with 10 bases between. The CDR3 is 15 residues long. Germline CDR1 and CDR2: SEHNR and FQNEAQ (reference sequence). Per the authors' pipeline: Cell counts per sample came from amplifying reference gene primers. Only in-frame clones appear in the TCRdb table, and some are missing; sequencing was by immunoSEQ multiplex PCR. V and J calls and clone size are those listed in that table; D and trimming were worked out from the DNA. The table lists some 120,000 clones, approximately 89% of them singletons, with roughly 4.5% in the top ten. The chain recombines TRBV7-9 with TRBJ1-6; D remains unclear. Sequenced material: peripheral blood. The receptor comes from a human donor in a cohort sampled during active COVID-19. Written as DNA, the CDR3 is TGTGCCAGCAGCTTTGCCACAGTTTATAATTCACCCCTCCACTTT. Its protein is CASSFATVYNSPLHF.